This T cell receptor (beta chain) was observed in a study of T-cell memory formation after mild COVID-19. Points from the study as a whole: Prior to infection, memory already included some responding clones, suggesting cross-reactive memory joined. Nothing confirmed that second-wave clones peaking on day 37 were specific for SARS-CoV-2. Most CD4+ clones that shrank were in CM and EM, while CD8+ ones turned up in EMRA.

V shed 3 bases and J shed 2 bases, with 11 bases lying between them. The length of the CDR3 is 15 residues. MiXCR, run by TCRdb on the 5' RACE reads, gives a single entry per CDR3 protein. The sample lists some 250,000 distinct CDR3 sequences, approximately 10% seen once, with 20% to 25% in the top ten. Comments on this clonotype: Its matching antigen is unknown.

Sequencing was carried out using PBMCs or a T cell subset sorted from them (not recorded which). This clonotype originated in a man in his late teens or twenties who had mild COVID-19 (a few samples of this study predate the infection). Cell type and time point are not known. J is TRBJ1-5 and V is TRBV12-3 or TRBV12-4; possibly TRBD1 for D (6 bases). CDR3 loop: CASSFGGPGNQPQHF. The CDR3 DNA follows: TGTGCCAGCAGTTTCGGGGGGCCGGGCAATCAGCCCCAGCATTTT.